The 10 T cell receptor beta chains in this list originate from one sample, sequenced in a study of T cells in Graves' hyperthyroidism and ophthalmopathy. Researchers amplified the TCR beta CDR3 regions from RNA transcripts. The HTBI set primed first-round TCR CDR3 RT-PCR. Each CDR3 protein is one row after TCRdb ran MiXCR on the multiplex PCR reads. The sample has 400,000 to 550,000 distinct CDR3 sequences, around 22% seen once. The sequencing input was blood. These receptors came from a woman in her twenties or thirties with Graves' ophthalmopathy.

This clonotype was counted ten times or more. The CDR3 carries no conserved terminal phenylalanine or tryptophan, so it likely arises from a read error. The genes are TRBV9 and TRBJ1-1, with 7 positions matching TRBD1. V was clipped by 4 bases and J by 1 base; unmatched bases: 4. Germline V gene data show CDR1 as SGDLS and CDR2 as YYNGEE. The CDR3 has 14 amino acids. CDR3 nucleotides: TGTGCCAGCAGCACGACAGGGCGGAACACTGAAGCTTTCCTT. Translating gives CASSTTGRNTEAFL.

This clonotype was counted many times. V is TRBV20-1 and J is TRBJ2-7; D not certain. Looked up from germline, CDR1 is DFQATT and CDR2 is SNEGSKA (reference sequence). V lost 6 bases and J 3 bases, leaving 15 bases between the germline ends. The CDR3 is made up of 13 amino acids. CDR3 in DNA: TGCAGTGCCCCCGAAAGGCGGAACTACGAGCAGTACTTC. It translates to CSAPERRNYEQYF.

In this sample, this clonotype turned up many times. CDR3 in amino acids: CATSRDPYEQYF. The CDR3 DNA follows: TGTGCCACCAGCAGAGACCCCTACGAGCAGTACTTC. This chain links TRBV15 with TRBJ2-7; D remains ambiguous. CDR3 length: 12 amino acids. Trimming left V 0 bases short and J 2 bases short, with 2 bases between. Germline V gene data show CDR1 as LNHNV and CDR2 as YYDKDF (reference sequence). Filled out from reference TRBV15 and TRBJ2-7, the complete variable domain reads DAMVIQNPRYQVTQFGKPVTLSCSQTLNHNVMYWYQQKSSQAPKLLFHYYDKDFNNEADTPDNFQSRRPNTSFCFLDIRSPGLGDTAMYLCATSRDPYEQYFGPGTRLTVT.

This chain links TRBV15 with TRBJ2-7, with 7 bases lining up with TRBD2. The length of the CDR3 is 14 residues. The germline gives CDR1 LNHNV, CDR2 YYDKDF (reference sequence). Losses at the gene ends were 0 bases for V and 4 bases for J; bases not matched to a gene: 3. The CDR3 DNA reads TGTGCCACCAGCAGAGACAGCGGGGCTTACGAGCAGTACTTC. Encoded protein: CATSRDSGAYEQYF.

This chain links TRBV4-3 with TRBJ1-5; possible D gene TRBD1, 5 bases. V was pared by 5 bases and J by 7 bases, with 12 bases between. This CDR3 is 13 amino acids long. CDR1 LGHNA and CDR2 YSLEER come from the germline V gene. CDR3 DNA: TGCGCCAGCAGCAAAGGGGTTGAACAGCCCCAGCATTTT. Translation: CASSKGVEQPQHF.

This clonotype was observed many times. V and J are TRBV15 and TRBJ2-5; the D gene is possibly TRBD2 (6 bases). Germline V gives CDR1 LNHNV, CDR2 YYDKDF (reference sequence). Trimming pared 0 bases from V and 2 bases from J, leaving 13 bases between. CDR3 size: 16 residues. CDR3 coding DNA: TGTGCCACCAGCAGAGATGAGGCAGGGAGGCAAGAGACCCAGTACTTC. Residues: CATSRDEAGRQETQYF. The variable domain in full, completed from reference TRBV15 and TRBJ2-5, reads DAMVIQNPRYQVTQFGKPVTLSCSQTLNHNVMYWYQQKSSQAPKLLFHYYDKDFNNEADTPDNFQSRRPNTSFCFLDIRSPGLGDTAMYLCATSRDEAGRQETQYFGPGTRLLVL.

The chain uses TRBV10-3 and TRBJ1-5; 7 bases match TRBD1. Losses at the gene ends were 2 bases for V and 7 bases for J; bases not matched to a gene: 2. This CDR3 has 13 amino acids. CDR1 is ENHRY and CDR2 is SYGVKD in the germline V gene. The CDR3 region is CAISEGQAQPQHF. Written as DNA, the CDR3 is TGTGCCATCAGTGAGGGACAGGCCCAGCCCCAGCATTTT.

This clonotype was detected many times. The chain joins TRBV6-2 or TRBV6-3 to TRBJ2-7; a weak D match, TRBD1 (5 bases). The CDR3 has 15 residues. With 8 bases removed from V and 0 bases from J, the gap between germline ends came to 17 bases. CDR1 and CDR2 from the germline V gene are MNHEY and SVGEGT. The CDR3 protein is CASDFGWGGSYEQYF. The CDR3 DNA is TGTGCCAGCGACTTCGGCTGGGGCGGCTCCTACGAGCAGTACTTC.

The V and J genes are TRBV6-1 and TRBJ1-2; maybe TRBD1 (5 bases). V was cut by 3 bases and J by 8 bases, with 16 bases left in between. This CDR3 region has 14 residues. CDR1 is MNHNS and CDR2 is SASEGT in the germline V gene. CDR3 region: CASSDAGTPKGYTF. The CDR3 nucleotides read TGTGCCAGCAGTGATGCCGGGACTCCAAAAGGCTACACCTTC.

This clonotype was seen a handful of times. A much more abundant neighbour one base away suggests this may be a read error. This chain links TRBV5-1 with TRBJ2-7; 11 bases agree with TRBD2. The CDR3 is made up of 15 amino acids. In germline, CDR1 is SGHRS, CDR2 YFSETQ. CDR3 DNA sequence: TGCGCCAGCTCGGTAGCGGGGGGGAGCTCCTGCGAGCAGTACTTC. Translating gives CASSVAGGSSCEQYF.